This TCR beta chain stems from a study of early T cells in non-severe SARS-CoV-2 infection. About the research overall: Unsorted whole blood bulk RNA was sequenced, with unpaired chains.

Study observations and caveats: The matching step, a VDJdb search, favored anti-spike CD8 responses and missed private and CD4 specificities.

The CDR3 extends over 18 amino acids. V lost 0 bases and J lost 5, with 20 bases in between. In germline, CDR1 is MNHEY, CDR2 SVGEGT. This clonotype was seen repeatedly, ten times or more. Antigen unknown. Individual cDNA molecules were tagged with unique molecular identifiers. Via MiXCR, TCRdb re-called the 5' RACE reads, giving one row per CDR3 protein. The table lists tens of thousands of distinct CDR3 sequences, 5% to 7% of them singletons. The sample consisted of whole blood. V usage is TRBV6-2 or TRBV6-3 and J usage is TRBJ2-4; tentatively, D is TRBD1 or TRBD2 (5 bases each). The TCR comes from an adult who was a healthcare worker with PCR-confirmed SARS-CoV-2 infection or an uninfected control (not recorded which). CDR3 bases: TGTGCCAGCAGTTACTCGATCGAGAGCGGCAGGGCCCAAAACATTCAGTACTTC. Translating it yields CASSYSIESGRAQNIQYF.